These 9 T cell receptor beta chains were all obtained from the same sample, sequenced in a study of CD8 T cells in Susac syndrome. A quantity of about 0.5 to 1 ug RNA underwent reverse transcription using random hexamers. One entry per CDR3 protein, called by TCRdb with MiXCR from the immunoSEQ multiplex PCR reads. The sample consists of over 95,000 distinct CDR3 sequences, around nine tenths of them appearing once. The sample consisted of CD4+ T cells from PBMCs. The receptors were gathered from a human donor in good health.

The chain couples TRBV13 to TRBJ2-3; D unresolved. The V end lost 5 bases, the J end lost 5 bases, and 14 bases lay between the germline ends. Germline V gives CDR1 PRHDT, CDR2 FYEKMQ (reference sequence). CDR3 size: 14 residues. The CDR3 bases are TGTGCCAGCAGCCATAGCCTCGAGGAAGATACGCAGTATTTT. It specifies CASSHSLEEDTQYF.

CDR3 in amino acids: CASSQDVGSAEAFF. DNA for the CDR3: TGTGCCAGCAGCCAAGACGTTGGGTCGGCTGAAGCTTTCTTT. The chain couples TRBV4-2 to TRBJ1-1; D is unresolved. V lost 0 bases, J lost 6 bases, and 11 bases lay in between. The CDR3 is 14 amino acids. CDR1 is LGHNA, CDR2 YNFKEQ, per germline.

The V gene is TRBV7-2, the J gene TRBJ1-2, with D possibly TRBD1 on 5 matching bases. Germline V gene lookup returns CDR1 SGHTA and CDR2 FQGNSA. V lost 5 bases to trimming and J lost 4 bases, with 11 bases between them. The CDR3 runs 13 residues. CDR3 in amino acids: CASSEQGSYGYTF. The CDR3, as DNA: TGTGCCAGCAGCGAGCAGGGTAGCTATGGCTACACCTTC.

The chain carries TRBV5-5 and TRBJ1-1; D is undetermined. The CDR3 consists of 15 residues. Germline V gene sequence: CDR1 SGHKS, CDR2 YYEKEE (reference sequence). Between the trimmed V and J ends, which lost 2 bases and 6 bases, there was a span of 17 bases. CDR3: CASSFEDVVFAEAFF. The DNA of the CDR3 is TGTGCCAGCAGCTTCGAAGACGTGGTATTCGCTGAAGCTTTCTTT.

The chain is built from TRBV14 and TRBJ2-3; 8 bases agree with TRBD2. V was clipped by 2 bases and J by 4 bases; unmatched bases: 17. This CDR3 region has 19 residues. From germline, CDR1 is SGHDN and CDR2 FVKESK. The CDR3: CASSQPADRGGTRPDTQYF. The CDR3 bases are TGTGCCAGCAGCCAACCGGCGGACCGGGGGGGAACCCGCCCAGATACGCAGTATTTT.

V usage is TRBV7-2 and J usage is TRBJ2-7; possibly TRBD1 for D (5 bases). V lost 4 bases and J lost 6, with 13 bases in between. The germline gives CDR1 SGHTA, CDR2 FQGNSA. The CDR3 sequence is 13 residues long. CDR3 DNA: TGTGCCAGCAGCTCCCCCTGGGGCGGCGAGCAGTACTTC. It specifies CASSSPWGGEQYF.

V is TRBV29-1 and J is TRBJ1-1; D is perhaps TRBD1 (6 bases). The CDR3 contains 15 residues. CDR1 and CDR2 (germline): SQVTM, ANQGSEA. V was clipped by 6 bases and J by 0 bases, with 17 bases between them. DNA for the CDR3: TGCAGCGTCCCCAGGGGTTTACAATTGAACACTGAAGCTTTCTTT. Amino acids: CSVPRGLQLNTEAFF.

This chain uses TRBV6-6 with TRBJ2-2; D is uncertain. Trimming cost V 6 bases and J 3 bases, with 11 bases left between them. Germline V gives CDR1 MNHNY, CDR2 SVGAGI (reference sequence). CDR3 length: 14 residues. CDR3 amino acids: CASSQLTDTGELFF. For the CDR3, the DNA is TGTGCCAGCAGCCAGCTCACAGACACCGGGGAGCTGTTTTTT.

The V and J genes are TRBV20-1 and TRBJ1-1; D might be TRBD1 (6 bases). There are 14 residues in the CDR3. Deletions cut 5 bases from V and 0 bases from J, with 13 bases between. Germline lookup yields CDR1 DFQATT and CDR2 SNEGSKA (reference sequence). CDR3 nucleotide sequence: TGCAGTGCTCCCCCGGGACAACTGAACACTGAAGCTTTCTTT. It yields the protein CSAPPGQLNTEAFF.